The 25 T cell receptor beta chains below all came from one sample that was sequenced in a study of T cell responses to AZD1222 COVID-19 vaccine listed by TCRdb under 2021. Library prep was done by the immunoSEQ multiplex PCR assay. TCRdb provides this immuneACCESS table in a form limited to in-frame rearrangements. Some clones are lacking; in checked studies, under half of them reflect an unresolved V gene, and why the rest are absent is not known. The sample profile shows 90,000 to 120,000 clones; 85% to 95% of them were found once. 6.2% of the sample belongs to the ten largest clones. The time point label corresponds to: about 28 days (+/-7) after the second vaccine dose. The specimen was peripheral blood, collected 28 days after the second AZD1222 dose. Receptor source: an adult who received the AZD1222 COVID-19 vaccine.

This clone was recorded once. This same CDR3 is encoded by further DNA sequences in the sample. This chain connects TRBV18 to TRBJ1-5, with TRBD1 as a possible D gene (5 bases). This CDR3 has 14 residues. Germline V gives CDR1 KGHSH, CDR2 LQKENI. Trimming cost V 3 bases and J 1 base, with 7 bases left between them. The CDR3 sequence is CASSPGQSNQPQHF. As DNA, the CDR3 is TGTGCCAGCTCACCGGGGCAGAGCAATCAGCCCCAGCATTTT. The entire variable domain, with the rest obtained from reference TRBV18 and TRBJ1-5, is as follows: NAGVMQNPRHLVRRRGQEARLRCSPMKGHSHVYWYRQLPEEGLKFMVYLQKENIIDESGMPKERFSAEFPKEGPSILRIQQVVRGDSAAYFCASSPGQSNQPQHFGDGTRLSIL.

V is TRBV6-1 and J is TRBJ1-6; 8 nucleotides align to TRBD1. CDR3 length: 14 amino acids. Germline CDR1 reads MNHNS; CDR2 reads SASEGT. V shed 1 base, J shed 9 bases, and the junction held 2 bases outside the gene matches. The CDR3 here is CASSEGQGASPLHF. In DNA form, the CDR3 reads TGTGCCAGCAGTGAAGGCCAGGGGGCTTCACCCCTCCACTTT.

The chain is built from TRBV9 and TRBJ2-2; the match to TRBD2 covers 11 bases. CDR3 length: 15 amino acids. V lost 3 bases to trimming and J lost 7 bases; unmatched junction nucleotides: 5. Germline lookup yields CDR1 SGDLS and CDR2 YYNGEE. This CDR3 is CASSGTSGSIGELFF. The CDR3 nucleotides are TGTGCCAGCAGCGGAACTAGCGGGAGTATCGGGGAGCTGTTTTTT.

The gene calls are TRBV6-2 or TRBV6-3 and TRBJ2-5; 8 nucleotides align to TRBD1. CDR1 is MNHEY, CDR2 SVGEGT, per germline. The CDR3 sequence is 17 residues long. The trim removed 5 bases at V and 4 bases at J, leaving 15 bases unmatched. CDR3 in amino acids: CASSPRHLQGARETQYF. The DNA of the CDR3 is TGTGCCAGCAGTCCCCGGCACCTCCAGGGGGCGAGAGAGACCCAGTACTTC.

CDR3 in DNA: TGCGCCAGCAGCCAACTCCACGGGCCGAATGAAAAACTGTTTTTT. This translates into CASSQLHGPNEKLFF. V is TRBV4-1 and J is TRBJ1-4, with D hard to call. V lost 2 bases and J 5 bases, leaving 12 bases between the germline ends. The CDR3 consists of 15 residues. Per the germline V gene, CDR1 is MGHRA and CDR2 is YSYEKL.

This clone came up a few times. This sequence joins TRBV29-1 and TRBJ2-2; D unresolved. Trimming removed 6 bases at V and 5 bases at J, with 13 bases between. The V gene's germline CDR1 is SQVTM and CDR2 ANQGSEA. The CDR3 runs to 13 residues. In DNA form, the CDR3 reads TGCAGCGTCTCGAGGATGCGGACCGGGGAGCTGTTTTTT. Translation gives CSVSRMRTGELFF.

This clone was seen only a few times. This chain links TRBV10-1 with TRBJ2-7; TRBD2 agrees at 8 bases. This CDR3 has 13 amino acids. V gave up 6 bases and J gave up 5 bases; unmatched junction bases: 6. Per germline, CDR1 WNHNN and CDR2 SYGVQD (reference sequence). CDR3 protein: CASRLAGFDEQYF. Here the CDR3 DNA reads TGCGCCAGCAGGCTAGCGGGTTTCGACGAGCAGTACTTC.

The chain uses TRBV28 and TRBJ1-4, with D perhaps TRBD1 (6 bases). Trimming pared 6 bases from V and 8 bases from J, leaving 10 bases between. Germline-derived CDR1 and CDR2 are MDHEN and SYDVKM. This CDR3 region has 12 residues. Here the CDR3 reads CASSQGKEKLFF. The CDR3 DNA reads as TGTGCCAGCAGCCAGGGGAAGGAAAAACTGTTTTTT.

The V call is TRBV13, the J call TRBJ2-1, with 9 bases lining up with TRBD2. Germline V gene lookup returns CDR1 PRHDT and CDR2 FYEKMQ (reference sequence). Trimming cost V 1 base and J 9 bases; bases outside gene matches: 10. CDR3 size: 16 residues. The CDR3 DNA follows: TGTGCCAGCAGCTTAGACGGAGCGGGAGGACAAGTTGAGCAGTTCTTC. Amino acids: CASSLDGAGGQVEQFF.

The chain is built from TRBV7-9 and TRBJ2-2; no clear D gene. Germline CDR1 SEHNR, CDR2 FQNEAQ (reference sequence). This CDR3 region has 15 residues. Trimming took 5 bases from V and 1 from J, leaving 11 bases between them. CDR3 DNA: TGTGCCAGCAGCCTCCCGACGGGGAACACCGGGGAGCTGTTTTTT. It translates to CASSLPTGNTGELFF.

The V gene is TRBV28, the J gene TRBJ1-3; D unclear. CDR3 length equals 15 residues. CDR1 MDHEN and CDR2 SYDVKM come from the germline V gene. V dropped 5 bases and J dropped 1 base, with 12 bases sitting between them. CDR3 coding DNA: TGTGCCAGCAGTCCCCGACGGGTGTCTGGAAACACCATATATTTT. Protein sequence: CASSPRRVSGNTIYF.

The chain combines TRBV24-1 with TRBJ1-5; 8 positions match TRBD1. The CDR3 is 14 amino acids. In germline, CDR1 is KGHDR, CDR2 SFDVKD. Trimming cost V 4 bases and J 7 bases; bases outside gene matches: 5. CDR3 in amino acids: CATSEQGGGQPQHF. CDR3 coding DNA: TGTGCCACCAGTGAACAGGGGGGAGGGCAGCCCCAGCATTTT.

The chain carries TRBV19 and TRBJ2-3; D remains ambiguous. The CDR3 sequence is 14 residues long. The germline V and J ends were trimmed by 6 bases and 0 bases, with 10 bases remaining between them. Germline V gene lookup returns CDR1 LNHDA and CDR2 SQIVND (reference sequence). The CDR3 loop is CASRDGQSTDTQYF. CDR3 in DNA: TGTGCCAGTAGGGACGGTCAGAGCACAGATACGCAGTATTTT.

The V gene is TRBV7-8, the J gene TRBJ2-7, with TRBD2 matching over 7 bases. CDR1 SGHVS and CDR2 FQNEAQ come from the germline V gene. Trimming cost V 2 bases and J 1 base; bases outside gene matches: 8. CDR3 length: 16 amino acids. DNA for the CDR3: TGTGCCAGCAGCTTAAGTTGGGACTACGTTTCCTACGAGCAGTACTTC. It encodes CASSLSWDYVSYEQYF.

In its sample, this clone was seen once. The rearrangement joins TRBV5-4 to TRBJ2-7, with 8 bases aligning to TRBD1. Germline V CDR1 and CDR2: SGHNT, YYREEE (reference sequence). Unmatched junction bases numbered 4, after V lost 4 bases and J lost 7 bases. The CDR3 runs to 12 residues. DNA of the CDR3: TGTGCCAGCAGCGACACAGGGGGGGAGCAGTACTTC. Translated, it gives CASSDTGGEQYF.

V gene TRBV6-5 combines with J gene TRBJ2-1, with TRBD2 matching 7 bases. Germline V gene lookup returns CDR1 MNHEY and CDR2 SVGAGI. V gave up 6 bases and J gave up 4 bases; unmatched junction bases: 9. The CDR3 length is 15 residues. The CDR3: CASRSGLVPYNEQFF. For the CDR3, the DNA is TGTGCCAGCAGGAGCGGACTAGTCCCTTACAATGAGCAGTTCTTC.

The V gene is TRBV6-2 or TRBV6-3, the J gene TRBJ1-1; D gene uncertain. This CDR3 region has 13 residues. The germline V and J ends were trimmed by 6 bases and 3 bases, with 11 bases remaining between them. Germline values: CDR1 MNHEY, CDR2 SVGEGT. CDR3 amino acids: CASSASRDTEAFF. The CDR3 coding sequence is TGTGCCAGCAGCGCATCGAGGGACACTGAAGCTTTCTTT.

This clone was seen just once. The genes are TRBV10-2 and TRBJ1-3; D ambiguous. The CDR3 is made up of 13 amino acids. Trimming stripped 5 bases from V and 3 bases from J, with 8 bases between. The germline V gene encodes CDR1 WSHSY and CDR2 SAAADI. The CDR3 DNA reads as TGCGCCAGCAGTCCGGACCTTGGAAACACCATATATTTT. Protein product: CASSPDLGNTIYF.

The chain joins TRBV18 to TRBJ2-3; D possibly corresponds to TRBD1 (5 bases). The CDR3 has 14 residues. Trimming removed 1 base from V and 6 bases from J, with 11 bases in between. Germline loops: CDR1 KGHSH, CDR2 LQKENI. The CDR3 bases are TGTGCCAGCTCACCACGTGGGGCTCAGGATACGCAGTATTTT. Protein product: CASSPRGAQDTQYF.

The chain uses TRBV5-1 and TRBJ2-3; 15 bases agree with TRBD2. This CDR3 has 16 residues. Per the germline V gene, CDR1 is SGHRS and CDR2 is YFSETQ. The J segment lost 5 bases and the V segment lost 5 bases, leaving 6 bases of the junction unmatched. Here the CDR3 reads CASRRTSGGARDTQYF. Written as DNA, the CDR3 is TGCGCCAGCAGACGGACTAGCGGGGGGGCCAGAGATACGCAGTATTTT.

The chain's CDR3 is CASSLATGDYEQYF. The CDR3, as DNA: TGTGCCAGCAGCTTGGCGACAGGGGACTACGAGCAGTACTTC. The chain joins TRBV5-4 to TRBJ2-7; TRBD1 matches 8 bases. Germline CDR1 reads SGHNT; CDR2 reads YYREEE (reference sequence). Losses at the gene ends were 0 bases for V and 3 bases for J; bases not matched to a gene: 2. The CDR3 sequence is 14 residues long. Full variable domain (missing parts from reference TRBV5-4 and TRBJ2-7): ETGVTQSPTHLIKTRGQQVTLRCSSQSGHNTVSWYQQALGQGPQFIFQYYREEENGRGNFPPRFSGLQFPNYSSELNVNALELDDSALYLCASSLATGDYEQYFGPGTRLTVT.

The chain joins TRBV5-1 to TRBJ1-1; perhaps TRBD1 as D (6 bases). Trimming left V 1 base short and J 5 bases short, with 6 bases between. In germline, CDR1 is SGHRS, CDR2 YFSETQ. The CDR3 has 12 amino acids. The chain's CDR3 is CASSLRGTEAFF. In nucleotides, the CDR3 is TGCGCCAGCAGCTTGAGGGGGACTGAAGCTTTCTTT. Full variable domain (outside the CDR3, taken from reference TRBV5-1 and TRBJ1-1): KAGVTQTPRYLIKTRGQQVTLSCSPISGHRSVSWYQQTPGQGLQFLFEYFSETQRNKGNFPGRFSGRQFSNSRSEMNVSTLELGDSALYLCASSLRGTEAFFGQGTRLTVV.

The chain is built from TRBV2 and TRBJ1-1; D remains unclear. There are 13 residues in the CDR3. Trimming removed 4 bases from V and 2 bases from J, with 8 bases in between. The germline gives CDR1 SNHLY, CDR2 FYNNEI. DNA for the CDR3: TGTGCCAGCAGTGCAGAAAGAAACACTGAAGCTTTCTTT. Translation: CASSAERNTEAFF.

CDR3 sequence reads: CASSQPYRAGASGELFF. The CDR3 bases are TGTGCCAGCAGCCAACCATACCGGGCGGGAGCATCCGGGGAGCTGTTTTTT. The rearrangement uses TRBV3-1 (or the pseudogene TRBV3-2) and TRBJ2-2; 7 bases are a match to TRBD2. CDR3 size: 17 residues. Losses at the gene ends were 2 bases for V and 6 bases for J; bases not matched to a gene: 12. Looked up from germline, CDR1 is LGHDT and CDR2 is YNNKEL (reference sequence).

The chain recombines TRBV18 with TRBJ2-1; D remains unclear. This CDR3 spans 11 amino acids. The V and J ends lost 3 bases and 5 bases respectively, with 2 bases between them. Per the germline V gene, CDR1 is KGHSH and CDR2 is LQKENI. CDR3 sequence reads: CASSPDNEQFF. The DNA of the CDR3 is TGTGCCAGCTCACCCGACAATGAGCAGTTCTTC. Full variable domain (missing parts from reference TRBV18 and TRBJ2-1): NAGVMQNPRHLVRRRGQEARLRCSPMKGHSHVYWYRQLPEEGLKFMVYLQKENIIDESGMPKERFSAEFPKEGPSILRIQQVVRGDSAAYFCASSPDNEQFFGPGTRLTVL.